Below, one T cell receptor beta chain is given with its context. This clonotype was counted many times. Its antigen is still unknown. Per-base qualities were not stored, and no clone one base away is much larger. This sample is drawn from a study of neurological immune-mediated disorders (dated by TCRdb to 2018 to 2020). Study-level background: Among the approximately 35 multiple sclerosis patients, relapsing-remitting MS accounted for around 30 and secondary progressive MS accounted for 3. Peripheral blood TCR-beta repertoires from patients with HTLV-I-associated myelopathy (HAM/TSP), patients with multiple sclerosis, and healthy controls were compared in the study using UMI-based sequencing. The 95 to 120 TCR-beta libraries included longitudinal samples, technical triplicates and paired sorted CD4+ and CD8+ T-cell subsets alongside PBMC samples. The cohort included 60 to 75 subjects: approximately 14 with HAM/TSP, about 34 with multiple sclerosis, and approximately 20 healthy controls. The full study reports these points: Phylogenetic analysis grouped repertoires from 18 of 34 MS patients into a cluster of related CDR3 sequences, suggesting a possible repertoire-level signature. No identical CDR3 amino acid sequences were shared among expanded clones across subjects, suggesting private TCR-beta repertoires in all groups. TCR clonal expansion was highest in HAM/TSP patients and lowest in MS patients, with MS patients falling below even healthy controls. The MS cluster showed no association with clinical or MRI features, and the authors stated that larger cohorts are needed.

For the unsorted PBMC libraries, 2 million PBMCs were stored in RNAlater at -80 degrees C until RNA extraction and were used to generate the libraries. The multiple sclerosis patients were enrolled in a US clinical protocol that used magnetic resonance imaging to evaluate disease progression. Peripheral blood was subjected to Ficoll-Hypaque density gradient centrifugation to isolate PBMCs, which were then cryopreserved in liquid nitrogen. The CDR3 has 12 amino acids, counting the end cysteine and phenylalanine. This entry keeps only the CDR3 DNA: 36 bases, framed from base 1. V was cut back by 0 bases and J by 8 bases, leaving a gap of 9 bases between them. Based on the germline V gene, the CDR1 and CDR2 sequences are SGDLS and YYNGEE. To synthesize cDNA, template-switch 5'RACE was performed with a primer carrying a 10-nucleotide random unique molecular identifier so that each TCR transcript was tagged. Every sequencing run yielded over 190 million TCR-beta sequences covering 15-18 subjects. The RNeasy kit was used for extraction of total RNA. The KAPA Real-time Library Amplification kit was used to amplify TCR-beta VDJ regions with primers for the TCR constant region and the 5'RACE anchor. A first PCR added sample indexes and Illumina adaptors, and a second PCR then raised library yield. After Ampure bead purification, the TCR product of roughly 650 bp was size-selected on a 2% E-gel SizeSelection system. Before pooling, library quality was checked on a Bioanalyzer, concentration was measured with Qubit, and libraries were quantified with the Kapa Library Quantification kit. An Illumina HiSeq 2500 sequenced the libraries paired-end 2 x 150 bp. To increase sequence diversity, roughly 24-32% phiX was spiked into each library pool. In the paper's pipeline: The quality-filtered reads were processed with the UMI-based MiGEC pipeline, whose error correction step removed more than 80% of the raw TCR sequences. IMGT germline references were used for alignment of VDJ genes, and clonotypes were defined by a unique CDR3 amino acid sequence together with V-J genes. Clonal expansion, Shannon diversity and CDR3 relatedness (CalcPairwiseDistances, ClusterSamples) were evaluated with VDJtools, and phylogenetic trees were built with CLCbio workbench. A clone was classed as expanded if it had 8 or more unique UMIs, a cutoff based on coefficient-of-variation modelling across technical triplicates. TCRdb redid the processing of the public reads, applying fastp at Q25 and MiXCR, and retained in-frame beta chains. When rows share a CDR3 protein, they turn into one entry using the most common DNA and genes. TCRdb, rather than the study authors, made the V and J calls. Across this sample there are more than 75,000 distinct CDR3 sequences, with around 3.4% seen only once. Less than 3.5% of the sample is in the top ten clones.

The rearranged chain carries TRBV9 and TRBJ2-7; perhaps TRBD2 is the D gene, with 7 bases matching. This clonotype originated in a woman between 45 and 65 years old with multiple sclerosis. The sample taken for sequencing was PBMCs. The DNA sequence reads TGTGCCAGCAGCGTAGAGGGGGGGCAGCAGTACTTC. This yields the protein CASSVEGGQQYF.